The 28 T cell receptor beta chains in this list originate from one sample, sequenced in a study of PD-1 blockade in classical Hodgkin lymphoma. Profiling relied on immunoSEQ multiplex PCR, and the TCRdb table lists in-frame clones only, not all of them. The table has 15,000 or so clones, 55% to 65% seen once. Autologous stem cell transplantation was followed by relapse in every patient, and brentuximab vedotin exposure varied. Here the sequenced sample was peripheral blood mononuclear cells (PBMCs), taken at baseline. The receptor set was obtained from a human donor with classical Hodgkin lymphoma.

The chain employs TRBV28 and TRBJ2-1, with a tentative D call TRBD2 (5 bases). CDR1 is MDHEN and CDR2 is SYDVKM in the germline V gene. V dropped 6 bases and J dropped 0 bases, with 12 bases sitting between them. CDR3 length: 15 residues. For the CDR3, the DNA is TGTGCCAGCAGCCTTAGCGTGAGCTCCTACAATGAGCAGTTCTTC. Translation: CASSLSVSSYNEQFF.

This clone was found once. Here the CDR3 reads CASSLGRGLGLNTEAFF. CDR3 nucleotide sequence: TGTGCCAGCAGCTTAGGCCGGGGGCTCGGTTTGAACACTGAAGCTTTCTTT. The J gene is TRBJ1-1, the V gene TRBV27, with a weak D call TRBD1 (6 bases). V dropped 6 bases and J dropped 0 bases, with 20 bases sitting between them. Germline lookup yields CDR1 MNHEY and CDR2 SMNVEV (reference sequence). The CDR3 contains 17 residues.

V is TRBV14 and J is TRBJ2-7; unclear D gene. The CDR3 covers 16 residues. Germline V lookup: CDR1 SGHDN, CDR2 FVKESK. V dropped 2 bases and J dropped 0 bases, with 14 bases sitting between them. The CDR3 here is CASSQTTVTSSYEQYF. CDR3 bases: TGTGCCAGCAGCCAAACTACCGTGACTTCCTCCTACGAGCAGTACTTC.

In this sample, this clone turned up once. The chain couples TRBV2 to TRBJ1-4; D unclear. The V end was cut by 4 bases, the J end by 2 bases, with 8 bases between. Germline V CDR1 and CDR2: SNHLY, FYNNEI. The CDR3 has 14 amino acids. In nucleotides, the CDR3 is TGTGCCAGCAGTGTACAAAACACTAATGAAAAACTGTTTTTT. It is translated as CASSVQNTNEKLFF.

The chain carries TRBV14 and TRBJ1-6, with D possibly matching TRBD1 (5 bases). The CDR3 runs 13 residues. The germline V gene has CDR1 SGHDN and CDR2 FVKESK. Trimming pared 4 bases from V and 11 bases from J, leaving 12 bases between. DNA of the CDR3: TGTGCCAGCAGCCGATCGGGAGGGGCACCCCTCCACTTT. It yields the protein CASSRSGGAPLHF.

The CDR3 region has the DNA TGTGCCAGCAGTGATAGAGGTTCCTATAATTCACCCCTCCACTTT. This translates into CASSDRGSYNSPLHF. The J gene is TRBJ1-6, the V gene TRBV6-1; D unclear. V dropped 3 bases and J dropped 1 base, with 7 bases sitting between them. The CDR3 length is 15 residues. CDR1 is MNHNS and CDR2 is SASEGT in the germline V gene.

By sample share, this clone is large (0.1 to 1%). CDR3 sequence (DNA): TGTGCCAGCAGCTTCACAGGGAATCAGCCCCAGCATTTT. Translating gives CASSFTGNQPQHF. V is TRBV27 and J is TRBJ1-5; a possible D gene is TRBD1 (6 bases). This CDR3 has 13 residues. The germline V and J ends were trimmed by 6 bases and 4 bases, with 10 bases remaining between them. Germline loops: CDR1 MNHEY, CDR2 SMNVEV (reference sequence).

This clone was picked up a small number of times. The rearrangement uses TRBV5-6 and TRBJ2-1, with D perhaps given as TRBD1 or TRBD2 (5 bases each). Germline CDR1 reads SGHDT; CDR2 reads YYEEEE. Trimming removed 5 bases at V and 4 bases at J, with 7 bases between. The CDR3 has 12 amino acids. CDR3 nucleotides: TGTGCCAGCAGGGGACGGTACAATGAGCAGTTCTTC. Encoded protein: CASRGRYNEQFF.

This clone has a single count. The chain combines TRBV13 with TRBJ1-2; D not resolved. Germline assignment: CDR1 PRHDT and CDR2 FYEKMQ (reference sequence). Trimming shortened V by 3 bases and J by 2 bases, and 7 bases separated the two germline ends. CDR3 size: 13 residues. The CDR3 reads CASSFGPNYGYTF. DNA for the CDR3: TGTGCCAGCAGCTTCGGGCCCAACTATGGCTACACCTTC.

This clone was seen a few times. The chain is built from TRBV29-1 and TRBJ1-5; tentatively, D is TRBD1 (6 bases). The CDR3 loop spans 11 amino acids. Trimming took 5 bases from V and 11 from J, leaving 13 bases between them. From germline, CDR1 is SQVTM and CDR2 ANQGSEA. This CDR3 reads CSVISTGSQHF. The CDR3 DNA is TGCAGCGTTATATCTACAGGGTCCCAGCATTTT.

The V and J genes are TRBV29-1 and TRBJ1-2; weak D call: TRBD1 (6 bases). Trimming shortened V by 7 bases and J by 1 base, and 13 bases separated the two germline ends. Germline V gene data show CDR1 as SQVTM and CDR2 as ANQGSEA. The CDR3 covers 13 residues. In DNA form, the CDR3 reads TGCAGCGGGGGACCAGGGGTTAACTATGGCTACACCTTC. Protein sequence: CSGGPGVNYGYTF.

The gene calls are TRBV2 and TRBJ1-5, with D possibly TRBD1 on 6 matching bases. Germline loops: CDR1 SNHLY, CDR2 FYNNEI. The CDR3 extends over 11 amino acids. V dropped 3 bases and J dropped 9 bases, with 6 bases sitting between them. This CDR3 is CASSDRGPQHF. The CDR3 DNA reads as TGTGCCAGCAGTGACAGGGGGCCCCAGCATTTT.

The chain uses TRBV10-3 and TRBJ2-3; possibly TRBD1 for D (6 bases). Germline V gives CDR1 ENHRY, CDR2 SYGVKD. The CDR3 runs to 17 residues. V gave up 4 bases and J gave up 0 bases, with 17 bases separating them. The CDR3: CAISGRGYNSSTDTQYF. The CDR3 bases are TGTGCCATCAGTGGCAGGGGTTACAACTCTAGCACAGATACGCAGTATTTT.

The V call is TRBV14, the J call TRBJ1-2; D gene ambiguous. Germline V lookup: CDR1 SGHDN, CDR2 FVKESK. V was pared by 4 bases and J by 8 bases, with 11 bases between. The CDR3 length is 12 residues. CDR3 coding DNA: TGTGCCAGCAGCCTGACTGGTGTGGGCTACACCTTC. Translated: CASSLTGVGYTF.

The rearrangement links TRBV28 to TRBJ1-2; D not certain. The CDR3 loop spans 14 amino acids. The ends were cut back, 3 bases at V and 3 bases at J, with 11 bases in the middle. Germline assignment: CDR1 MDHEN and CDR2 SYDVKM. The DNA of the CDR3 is TGTGCCAGCAGTTTTCACCAGGTATACTATGGCTACACCTTC. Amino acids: CASSFHQVYYGYTF.

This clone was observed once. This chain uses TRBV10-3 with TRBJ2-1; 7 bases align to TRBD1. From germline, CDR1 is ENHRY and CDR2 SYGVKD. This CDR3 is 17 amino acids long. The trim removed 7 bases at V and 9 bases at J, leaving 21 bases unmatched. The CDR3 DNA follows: TGTGCCATCACCGAGCTCTTCGCGCGACAGGGCCCCGGTGAGCAGTTCTTC. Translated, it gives CAITELFARQGPGEQFF.

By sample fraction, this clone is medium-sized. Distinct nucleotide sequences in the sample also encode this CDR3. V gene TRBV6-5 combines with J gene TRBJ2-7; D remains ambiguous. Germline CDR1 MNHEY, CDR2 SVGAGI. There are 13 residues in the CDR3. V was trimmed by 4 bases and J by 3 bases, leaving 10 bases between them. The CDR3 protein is CASSWRVHYEQYF. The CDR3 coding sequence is TGTGCCAGCAGTTGGCGAGTACACTACGAGCAGTACTTC.

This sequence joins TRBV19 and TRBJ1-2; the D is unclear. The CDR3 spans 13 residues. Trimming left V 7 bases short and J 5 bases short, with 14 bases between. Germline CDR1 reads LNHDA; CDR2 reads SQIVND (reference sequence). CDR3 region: CASTAVAGYGYTF. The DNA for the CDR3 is TGTGCCAGTACCGCGGTGGCGGGGTATGGCTACACCTTC.

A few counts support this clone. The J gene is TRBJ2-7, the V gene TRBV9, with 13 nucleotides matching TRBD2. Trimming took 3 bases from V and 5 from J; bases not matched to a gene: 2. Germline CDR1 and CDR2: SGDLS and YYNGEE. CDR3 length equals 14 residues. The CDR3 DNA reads TGTGCCAGCAGCGGGGGACTAGCGGGGAACGAGCAGTACTTC. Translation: CASSGGLAGNEQYF.

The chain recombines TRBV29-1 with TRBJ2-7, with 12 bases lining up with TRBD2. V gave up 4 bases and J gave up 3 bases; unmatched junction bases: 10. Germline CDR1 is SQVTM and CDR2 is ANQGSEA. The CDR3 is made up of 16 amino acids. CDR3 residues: CSVAPGLAGLSYEQYF. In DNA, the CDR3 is TGCAGCGTTGCCCCCGGACTAGCGGGGCTAAGCTACGAGCAGTACTTC.

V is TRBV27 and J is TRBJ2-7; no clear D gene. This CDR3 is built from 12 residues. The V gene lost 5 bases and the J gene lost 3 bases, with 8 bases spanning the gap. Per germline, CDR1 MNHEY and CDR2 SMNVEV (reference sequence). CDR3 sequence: CASSGQSYEQYF. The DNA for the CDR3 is TGTGCCAGCAGTGGGCAGAGCTACGAGCAGTACTTC.

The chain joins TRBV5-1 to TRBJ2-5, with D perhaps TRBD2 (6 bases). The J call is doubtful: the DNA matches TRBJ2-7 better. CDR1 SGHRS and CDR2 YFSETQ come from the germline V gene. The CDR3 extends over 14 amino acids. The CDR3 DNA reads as TGCGCCAGCAGCTTGACGGGACTTCCCTACGAGCAGTACTTC. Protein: CASSLTGLPYEQYF.

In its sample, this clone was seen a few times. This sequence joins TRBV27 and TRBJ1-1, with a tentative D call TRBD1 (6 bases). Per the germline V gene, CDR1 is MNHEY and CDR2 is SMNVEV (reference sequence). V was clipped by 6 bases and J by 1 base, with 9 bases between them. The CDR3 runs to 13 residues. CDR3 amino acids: CASSPQGNTEAFF. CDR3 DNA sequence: TGTGCCAGCAGCCCACAGGGGAACACTGAAGCTTTCTTT.

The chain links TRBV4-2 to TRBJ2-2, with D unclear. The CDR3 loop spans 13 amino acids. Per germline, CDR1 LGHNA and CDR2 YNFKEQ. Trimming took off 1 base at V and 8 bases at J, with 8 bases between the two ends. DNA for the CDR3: TGTGCCAGCAGCCAAGTCGGTTATGGGGAGCTGTTTTTT. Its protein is CASSQVGYGELFF.

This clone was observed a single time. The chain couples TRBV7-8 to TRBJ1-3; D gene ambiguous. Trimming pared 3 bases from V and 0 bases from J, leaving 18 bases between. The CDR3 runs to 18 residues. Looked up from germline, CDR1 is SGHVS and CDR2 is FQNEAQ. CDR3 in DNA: TGTGCCAGCAGCTTCCGCGTTGGCGGGCCCCACTCTGGAAACACCATATATTTT. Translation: CASSFRVGGPHSGNTIYF.

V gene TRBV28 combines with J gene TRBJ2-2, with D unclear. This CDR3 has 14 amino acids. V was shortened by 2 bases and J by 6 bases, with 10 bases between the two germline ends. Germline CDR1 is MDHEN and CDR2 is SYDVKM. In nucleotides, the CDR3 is TGTGCCAGCAGTTTAACCCTTTTGGCCGGGGAGCTGTTTTTT. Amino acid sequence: CASSLTLLAGELFF.

The CDR3 sequence: CASSVSGRGGGELFF. CDR3 nucleotides: TGTGCCAGCAGCGTGAGCGGGAGAGGCGGCGGGGAGCTGTTTTTT. V and J are TRBV9 and TRBJ2-2; 8 bases fit TRBD2. V dropped 2 bases and J dropped 7; count of bases not matched to a gene: 7. Germline CDR1 reads SGDLS; CDR2 reads YYNGEE. The CDR3 covers 15 residues.

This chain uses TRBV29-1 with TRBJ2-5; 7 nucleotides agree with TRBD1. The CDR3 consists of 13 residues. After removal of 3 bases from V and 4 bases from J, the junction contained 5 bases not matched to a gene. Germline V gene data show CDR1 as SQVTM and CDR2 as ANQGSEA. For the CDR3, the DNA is TGCAGCGTTGACGTACAGGGGACAGAGACCCAGTACTTC. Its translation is CSVDVQGTETQYF.